Below are 30 T cell receptor beta chains sequenced from a single sample in a study of T cell responses to AZD1222 COVID-19 vaccine. Assay: immunoSEQ multiplex PCR; the TCRdb copy retains only in-frame clones and omits some. The sample records about 150,000 clones, approximately 90% being singletons. Sequences were derived from peripheral blood, sampled on day 0 of AZD1222 vaccination. These receptors all stem from an adult in good health.

This rearrangement joins TRBV21-1 to TRBJ2-5; the listed D gene, TRBD2, was not tested against the DNA. TRBV21-1 is annotated as a pseudogene. The length of the CDR3 is 17 residues. The CDR3 sequence is CASSENVASGGQETQYF. For the CDR3, the DNA is TGTGCCAGCAGCGAAAACGTCGCTAGCGGGGGGCAAGAGACCCAGTACTTC.

The chain is built from TRBV19 and TRBJ2-2, with TRBD2 matching over 8 bases. There are 19 residues in the CDR3. V lost 0 bases and J lost 2; bases outside the gene matches: 11. Germline V gene sequence: CDR1 LNHDA, CDR2 SQIVND (reference sequence). This chain's CDR3 is CASSIDWRLARGNTGELFF. CDR3 nucleotide sequence: TGTGCCAGTAGTATAGATTGGCGACTAGCGCGTGGAAACACCGGGGAGCTGTTTTTT.

This chain uses TRBV27 with TRBJ2-7; D is unresolved. The CDR3 is 13 amino acids. Germline V lookup: CDR1 MNHEY, CDR2 SMNVEV (reference sequence). V was clipped by 8 bases and J by 3 bases, with 14 bases between them. CDR3 coding DNA: TGTGCCAGCCCCCCCCTGTCCCGCTACGAGCAGTACTTC. This gives the protein CASPPLSRYEQYF.

V usage is TRBV30 and J usage is TRBJ2-7; D not resolved. Per germline, CDR1 GTSNPN and CDR2 SVGIG (reference sequence). With 3 bases removed from V and 1 base from J, the gap between germline ends came to 10 bases. The CDR3 sequence is 13 residues long. DNA of the CDR3: TGTGCCTGGAGCTGGGCACAATCCTACGAGCAGTACTTC. This encodes CAWSWAQSYEQYF.

The CDR3 DNA reads TGTGCCAGCAGCATCAGCAACCCCCCCCTCCACTTT. It specifies CASSISNPPLHF. V gene TRBV7-9 combines with J gene TRBJ1-6; D is unresolved. The CDR3 is made up of 12 amino acids. V lost 5 bases to trimming and J lost 13 bases, with 12 bases between them. CDR1 and CDR2 from the germline V gene are SEHNR and FQNEAQ (reference sequence).

The gene calls are TRBV27 and TRBJ2-3; 11 bases map to TRBD2. Germline assignment: CDR1 MNHEY and CDR2 SMNVEV (reference sequence). Trimming cost V 5 bases and J 3 bases; bases outside gene matches: 1. This CDR3 region has 14 residues. In DNA form, the CDR3 reads TGTGCCAGCAGTGTAGCGGGGGGGACAGATACGCAGTATTTT. This translates into CASSVAGGTDTQYF.

This chain links TRBV2 with TRBJ2-1; 13 bases match TRBD2. The CDR3 consists of 21 residues. Germline lookup yields CDR1 SNHLY and CDR2 FYNNEI. Unmatched junction bases numbered 16, after V lost 5 bases and J lost 0 bases. DNA for the CDR3: TGTGCCAGCAGTTTTCTAAGTGGGACTAGCGGGGCTACCAGCTCCTACAATGAGCAGTTCTTC. As protein: CASSFLSGTSGATSSYNEQFF.

The rearrangement uses TRBV4-3 and TRBJ1-3; D ambiguous. With 0 bases removed from V and 4 bases from J, the gap between germline ends came to 16 bases. In germline, CDR1 is LGHNA, CDR2 YSLEER. The CDR3 runs to 17 residues. CDR3 in DNA: TGCGCCAGCAGCCAAGATTCGACGGGATCGTCGGGAAACACCATATATTTT. Amino acids: CASSQDSTGSSGNTIYF.

The chain couples TRBV19 to TRBJ1-3; possible D gene TRBD1, 5 bases. Germline V gene data show CDR1 as LNHDA and CDR2 as SQIVND (reference sequence). The V end lost 6 bases, the J end lost 4 bases, and 16 bases lay between the germline ends. The CDR3 is made up of 15 amino acids. In nucleotides, the CDR3 is TGTGCCAGTAGCCGAAGGTCGGGGGTCGGAAACACCATATATTTT. Its protein is CASSRRSGVGNTIYF.

A few counts support this clone. The chain joins TRBV20-1 to TRBJ2-7, with D possibly TRBD1 on 5 matching bases. Germline CDR1 is DFQATT and CDR2 is SNEGSKA (reference sequence). This CDR3 has 14 amino acids. The V end was cut by 3 bases, the J end by 0 bases, with 12 bases between. The CDR3 coding sequence is TGCAGTGCTAGTTACCCACAGGACTCCTACGAGCAGTACTTC. This sequence encodes CSASYPQDSYEQYF.

The chain recombines TRBV29-1 with TRBJ2-3; D is unresolved. With 4 bases removed from V and 0 bases from J, the gap between germline ends came to 11 bases. The CDR3 runs 14 residues. From germline, CDR1 is SQVTM and CDR2 ANQGSEA. The CDR3 spells CSVARAASTDTQYF. DNA for the CDR3: TGCAGCGTTGCTCGGGCAGCTAGCACAGATACGCAGTATTTT.

The chain uses TRBV14 and TRBJ2-5; 7 bases match TRBD1. The CDR3 sequence is 16 residues long. Germline loops: CDR1 SGHDN, CDR2 FVKESK. Unmatched junction bases numbered 11, after V lost 4 bases and J lost 3 bases. CDR3 amino acids: CASSPTDRATKETQYF. Here the CDR3 DNA reads TGTGCCAGCAGCCCAACCGACAGGGCAACGAAAGAGACCCAGTACTTC.

The CDR3 nucleotides read TGTGCTAGTGGTCTAACCGGGACATACAATGAGCAGTTCTTC. It codes for CASGLTGTYNEQFF. This sequence joins TRBV12-5 and TRBJ2-1, with a possible D match to TRBD1 (6 bases). Trimming pared 5 bases from V and 4 bases from J, leaving 12 bases between. The CDR3 loop spans 14 amino acids. CDR1 LGHNT and CDR2 FRNRAP come from the germline V gene.

This chain links TRBV9 with TRBJ2-5; possibly TRBD2 for D (6 bases). The germline V gene encodes CDR1 SGDLS and CDR2 YYNGEE. CDR3 length equals 18 residues. The V and J ends lost 0 bases and 4 bases respectively, with 22 bases between them. The CDR3 sequence: CASSVGPGRRGTGETQYF. DNA of the CDR3: TGTGCCAGCAGCGTAGGACCTGGGAGGCGGGGCACCGGAGAGACCCAGTACTTC. Supplemented by reference TRBV9 and TRBJ2-5, the full variable domain reads DSGVTQTPKHLITATGQRVTLRCSPRSGDLSVYWYQQSLDQGLQFLIQYYNGEERAKGNILERFSAQQFPDLHSELNLSSLELGDSALYFCASSVGPGRRGTGETQYFGPGTRLLVL.

The J gene is TRBJ1-3, the V gene TRBV9; D gene uncertain. The CDR3 spans 14 residues. The V and J ends lost 0 bases and 4 bases respectively, with 8 bases between them. In germline, CDR1 is SGDLS, CDR2 YYNGEE. The CDR3 DNA sequence: TGTGCCAGCAGCGTAGATGGTGGAGGAAACACCATATATTTT. This gives the protein CASSVDGGGNTIYF.

The CDR3 DNA reads TGTGCCAGCAGGCACGTTGCGGGGAACTATGGCTACACCTTC. Encoded protein: CASRHVAGNYGYTF. The V gene is TRBV5-6, the J gene TRBJ1-2; D ambiguous. Germline CDR1 and CDR2: SGHDT and YYEEEE. CDR3 length: 14 amino acids. V lost 5 bases, J lost 2 bases, and 13 bases lay in between.

The chain carries TRBV18 and TRBJ1-2, with D hard to call. CDR3 length: 12 residues. Germline lookup yields CDR1 KGHSH and CDR2 LQKENI. V was cut by 1 base and J by 9 bases, with 9 bases left in between. CDR3 nucleotides: TGTGCCAGCTCACCACTGGCGGGAAGCTACACCTTC. Its protein is CASSPLAGSYTF.

The J gene is TRBJ2-7, the V gene TRBV5-1, with 7 bases lining up with TRBD2. V lost 5 bases to trimming and J lost 3 bases; unmatched junction nucleotides: 8. Germline V lookup: CDR1 SGHRS, CDR2 YFSETQ. This CDR3 spans 14 amino acids. In DNA, the CDR3 is TGCGCCAGCAGGCGGGGGACCGCCATCTACGAGCAGTACTTC. It encodes CASRRGTAIYEQYF.

V and J are TRBV12-5 and TRBJ2-1, with 8 bases lining up with TRBD2. Per germline, CDR1 LGHNT and CDR2 FRNRAP. V gave up 10 bases and J gave up 0 bases; unmatched junction bases: 11. This CDR3 region has 16 residues. The CDR3 DNA follows: TGTGCTATGAGCCCGGGGGCGGGGGGCTCCTACAATGAGCAGTTCTTC. Protein: CAMSPGAGGSYNEQFF. The full variable domain, its missing parts supplied by reference TRBV12-5 and TRBJ2-1, is DARVTQTPRHKVTEMGQEVTMRCQPILGHNTVFWYRQTMMQGLELLAYFRNRAPLDDSGMPKDRFSAEMPDATLATLKIQPSEPRDSAVYFCAMSPGAGGSYNEQFFGPGTRLTVL.

The rearrangement joins TRBV6-1 to TRBJ2-7; D gene ambiguous. There are 13 residues in the CDR3. V lost 0 bases to trimming and J lost 0 bases, with 3 bases between them. The germline V gene encodes CDR1 MNHNS and CDR2 SASEGT. CDR3 amino acids: CASSEAVSYEQYF. CDR3 sequence (DNA): TGTGCCAGCAGTGAAGCTGTCTCCTACGAGCAGTACTTC.

This chain joins TRBV9 and TRBJ1-6; 7 bases line up with TRBD1. Unmatched junction bases numbered 3, after V lost 0 bases and J lost 0 bases. Per the germline V gene, CDR1 is SGDLS and CDR2 is YYNGEE. The CDR3 extends over 17 amino acids. The CDR3 coding sequence is TGTGCCAGCAGCGTAGAATCAGGGGGCTCCTATAATTCACCCCTCCACTTT. Amino acid sequence: CASSVESGGSYNSPLHF.

This chain uses TRBV7-2 with TRBJ1-1, with D perhaps TRBD1 (6 bases). The CDR3 contains 17 residues. Germline values: CDR1 SGHTA, CDR2 FQGNSA. V was pared by 5 bases and J by 2 bases, with 21 bases between. In DNA, the CDR3 is TGTGCCAGCAGCCCCAGCACAGGGTTGGGAGCAAACACTGAAGCTTTCTTT. Translated: CASSPSTGLGANTEAFF.

The chain joins TRBV6-5 to TRBJ1-5; possibly TRBD1 for D (5 bases). The length of the CDR3 is 14 residues. Deletions cut 6 bases from V and 4 bases from J, with 13 bases between. Looked up from germline, CDR1 is MNHEY and CDR2 is SVGAGI. The chain's CDR3 is CASRLTQGNQPQHF. The DNA for the CDR3 is TGTGCCAGCAGGCTGACCCAGGGAAATCAGCCCCAGCATTTT.

The chain is built from TRBV6-2 or TRBV6-3 and TRBJ2-7, with D maybe TRBD1 (6 bases). The ends were cut back, 5 bases at V and 3 bases at J, with 11 bases in the middle. Germline CDR1 reads MNHEY; CDR2 reads SVGEGT. This CDR3 region has 13 residues. Here the CDR3 DNA reads TGTGCCAGCAGTAGGGACAAGTACTACGAGCAGTACTTC. This sequence encodes CASSRDKYYEQYF.

This clone is a singleton in its sample. This chain's CDR3 is CASSSGDYGYTF. The CDR3 DNA reads TGTGCCAGCAGTTCCGGGGACTATGGCTACACCTTC. The J gene is TRBJ1-2, the V gene TRBV12-3 or TRBV12-4; D gene unclear. The CDR3 contains 12 residues. Trimming removed 4 bases from V and 3 bases from J, with 6 bases in between.

The chain is built from TRBV18 and TRBJ1-1; D uncertain. The CDR3 is 13 residues long. V lost 3 bases and J lost 5, with 10 bases in between. Per germline, CDR1 KGHSH and CDR2 LQKENI. The CDR3 coding sequence is TGTGCCAGCTCACCCTCAGGTCTAACTGAAGCTTTCTTT. Its protein is CASSPSGLTEAFF.

The gene calls are TRBV4-3 and TRBJ2-7, with no clear D. V was trimmed by 0 bases and J by 4 bases, leaving 10 bases between them. CDR3 length: 14 residues. Germline values: CDR1 LGHNA, CDR2 YSLEER. The CDR3 reads CASSQDTPGYEQYF. For the CDR3, the DNA is TGCGCCAGCAGCCAAGACACTCCCGGGTACGAGCAGTACTTC.

This chain connects TRBV6-5 to TRBJ2-2; 7 bases fit TRBD2. The CDR3 consists of 15 residues. Trimming took 2 bases from V and 1 from J; bases not matched to a gene: 1. CDR1 and CDR2 (germline): MNHEY, SVGAGI. The CDR3 here is CASSYGGVNTGELFF. CDR3 DNA sequence: TGTGCCAGCAGTTACGGGGGGGTGAACACCGGGGAGCTGTTTTTT.

The chain is built from TRBV5-4 and TRBJ2-7; possibly TRBD1 for D (6 bases). This CDR3 contains 14 residues. Trimming stripped 2 bases from V and 0 bases from J, with 9 bases between. The germline gives CDR1 SGHNT, CDR2 YYREEE (reference sequence). CDR3 DNA sequence: TGTGCCAGCAGCTTTAGGGACATCTCCTACGAGCAGTACTTC. It is translated as CASSFRDISYEQYF.

The chain carries TRBV20-1 and TRBJ2-1; D is uncertain. This CDR3 has 11 amino acids. In germline, CDR1 is DFQATT, CDR2 SNEGSKA (reference sequence). Trimming took 6 bases from V and 4 from J, leaving 7 bases between them. The CDR3 nucleotides read TGCAGTGCAACTGGGTACAATGAGCAGTTCTTC. This codes for CSATGYNEQFF.